Listed below are T cell receptor beta chains from one sample, sequenced in a study of monozygotic twins with cystic fibrosis. This table comes from immunoSEQ multiplex PCR, and its TCRdb copy is limited to in-frame clones, with some not included. The data contain around 14,000 clones, around 84% of them singletons. Material: blood. The receptors come from a boy younger than 18 with cystic fibrosis. The CDR3 runs from the conserved cysteine through the conserved F or W. D genes are given only for firm matches. A row's size may be missing; if present it is once, few, many or a size class.

CDR3aa,CDR3nt,abundance,j_gene,d_gene,v_gene
CASSLSGDTQYF,TGTGCCAGCAGTTTATCCGGGGATACGCAGTATTTT,NA,TRBJ2-3,NA,TRBV27
CASSLSSGFETQYF,TGTGCCAGCAGCTTATCCTCCGGCTTTGAGACCCAGTACTTC,NA,TRBJ2-5,NA,TRBV7-6
CASSLEWVTGELFF,TGCGCCAGCAGCTTGGAGTGGGTAACCGGGGAGCTGTTTTTT,NA,TRBJ2-2,NA,TRBV5-1
CASSYIGAKFSGRTYGYTF,TGCGCCAGCAGTTATATCGGGGCAAAATTCAGTGGCAGGACTTATGGCTACACCTTC,NA,TRBJ1-2,NA,TRBV5-1
CASSPQRFNSPLHF,TGTGCCAGCAGCCCGCAGAGATTTAATTCACCCCTCCACTTT,NA,TRBJ1-6,NA,TRBV9
CASSQEKVWVLNYGYTF,TGCGCCAGCAGCCAAGAAAAAGTATGGGTGCTTAACTATGGCTACACCTTC,NA,TRBJ1-2,NA,TRBV4-1
CATSRPGQVNNEQFF,TGTGCCACCAGCAGACCGGGACAGGTGAACAATGAGCAGTTCTTC,once,TRBJ2-1,TRBD1,TRBV15
CASSPAGAGGQPQHF,TGTGCCAGCAGCCCCGCAGGAGCGGGAGGGCAGCCCCAGCATTTT,NA,TRBJ1-5,NA,TRBV27
CASSLGTDSSPLHF,TGTGCCAGCAGCTTGGGAACAGACAGTTCACCCCTCCACTTT,NA,TRBJ1-6,NA,TRBV28
CASSPRSGGAYEQYF,TGTGCCAGCTCACCAAGGAGCGGGGGGGCCTACGAGCAGTACTTC,NA,TRBJ2-7,TRBD2,TRBV18
CATSRPQGKYNEQFF,TGTGCCACCAGCAGACCCCAGGGGAAGTACAATGAGCAGTTCTTC,NA,TRBJ2-1,NA,TRBV15
CASSSHRGQNTEAFF,TGTGCCAGCAGCTCCCATCGTGGTCAGAACACTGAAGCTTTCTTT,NA,TRBJ1-1,NA,TRBV11-2
CASSLQAGVTQYF,TGTGCCAGCAGTTTACAAGCGGGCGTTACGCAGTATTTT,NA,TRBJ2-3,NA,TRBV27
CATRDSGSVYNEQFF,TGTGCCACCCGGGATAGCGGGAGTGTTTACAATGAGCAGTTCTTC,NA,TRBJ2-1,TRBD2,TRBV6-5
CASSAGRNTEAFF,TGTGCCAGCAGTGCTGGCAGGAACACTGAAGCTTTCTTT,NA,TRBJ1-1,NA,TRBV2
CASSPGLPYEQYF,TGTGCCAGCAGCCCGGGACTACCCTACGAGCAGTACTTC,NA,TRBJ2-7,TRBD2,TRBV9
CASRPTPGVQETQYF,TGTGCCAGCAGACCGACCCCGGGGGTCCAAGAGACCCAGTACTTC,NA,TRBJ2-5,NA,TRBV7-9
CASSLSGRVDGELFF,TGTGCCAGCAGTCTTAGCGGGAGGGTTGACGGGGAGCTGTTTTTT,NA,TRBJ2-2,TRBD2,TRBV2
CASSLNAGITEAFF,TGTGCCAGCAGCTTAAATGCAGGAATCACTGAAGCTTTCTTT,NA,TRBJ1-1,NA,TRBV7-3
CASSPAGNYGYTF,TGTGCCAGCTCACCAGCAGGGAACTATGGCTACACCTTC,few,TRBJ1-2,NA,TRBV18
CASTMEGFHYGYTF,TGTGCCAGTACTATGGAGGGTTTCCACTATGGCTACACCTTC,NA,TRBJ1-2,NA,TRBV19
CASSLGLTGLLPGEQFF,TGTGCCAGCAGCTTAGGTTTGACGGGGCTCCTCCCAGGTGAGCAGTTCTTC,NA,TRBJ2-1,NA,TRBV13
CASSLAIHALGSHADTQYF,TGTGCCAGCAGCTTAGCGATCCACGCACTAGGCTCACATGCAGATACGCAGTATTTT,NA,TRBJ2-3,NA,TRBV11-3
CASSFMGRRDGYTF,TGTGCCAGCAGTTTCATGGGGCGTCGGGATGGCTACACCTTC,NA,TRBJ1-2,NA,TRBV27
CASSVDGQGNEQFF,TGTGCCAGCAGCGTGGACGGACAAGGAAATGAGCAGTTCTTC,NA,TRBJ2-1,NA,TRBV9
CASSPRTGGTGELFF,TGTGCCAGCTCACCTCGAACAGGGGGAACCGGGGAGCTGTTTTTT,once,TRBJ2-2,TRBD1,TRBV18
CASSLERISGANVLTF,TGTGCCAGCAGCTTGGAGCGGATCTCTGGGGCCAACGTCCTGACTTTC,NA,TRBJ2-6,NA,TRBV5-6
CASSLSRGGVNEQFF,TGTGCCAGCAGTTTATCAAGGGGGGGAGTTAATGAGCAGTTCTTC,NA,TRBJ2-1,NA,TRBV27
CASSPYAQGAKNIQYF,TGTGCCAGCTCACCATACGCTCAGGGAGCCAAAAACATTCAGTACTTC,NA,TRBJ2-4,NA,TRBV18
CASSELASSYNEQFF,TGTGCCAGCAGTGAATTGGCTAGCTCCTACAATGAGCAGTTCTTC,few,TRBJ2-1,NA,TRBV6-1
CASSRDRGREKLFF,TGTGCCAGCAGCCGCGACAGGGGGAGAGAAAAACTGTTTTTT,few,TRBJ1-4,TRBD1,TRBV11-2
CASSTYGTGGNSPLHF,TGTGCCAGCAGCACATATGGGACAGGGGGTAATTCACCCCTCCACTTT,NA,TRBJ1-6,TRBD1,TRBV5-6
CAWWGFLGRGRANYGYTF,TGTGCCTGGTGGGGTTTCTTGGGCAGGGGCAGAGCTAACTATGGCTACACCTTC,NA,TRBJ1-2,NA,TRBV30
CASSFGQGVGYEQYF,TGTGCCAGCAGCTTTGGACAGGGTGTCGGCTACGAGCAGTACTTC,NA,TRBJ2-7,TRBD1,TRBV7-9
CASSDRGPGNQPQHF,TGTGCCAGCAGTGACAGGGGGCCGGGCAATCAGCCCCAGCATTTT,NA,TRBJ1-5,TRBD1,TRBV25-1
CASSVLGQPQHF,TGTGCCAGCAGTGTGCTTGGTCAGCCCCAGCATTTT,NA,TRBJ1-5,NA,TRBV2
CASDAPHGNTIYF,TGTGCCTCGGACGCTCCCCACGGGAACACCATATATTTT,once,TRBJ1-3,NA,TRBV30
CASNIGDYHNEQFF,TGTGCCAGCAACATAGGCGACTACCACAATGAGCAGTTCTTC,NA,TRBJ2-1,NA,TRBV9
CASSSASGSSYNEQFF,TGTGCCAGCAGTAGCGCTAGCGGTTCCTCCTACAATGAGCAGTTCTTC,NA,TRBJ2-1,TRBD2,TRBV28